Presented here are 5 T cell receptor beta chains from one specimen sequenced in a study of blood T cells in healthy people across ages. A second PCR, run for roughly 7 to 12 cycles, used a sample-barcoded 5' primer plus a J-beta primer mix. One entry per CDR3 protein results from TCRdb running MiXCR on the 5' RACE reads. The data contain some 800,000 distinct CDR3 sequences, roughly 44% of them seen just once; the ten biggest clones take up under 20%. The sequencing input was blood. The receptors were sampled from a man in his sixties in good health.

This clonotype was found once. A much larger clone sits a single nucleotide away, making a read error possible. This chain uses TRBV3-1 with TRBJ2-7; D uncertain. CDR1 is LGHDT and CDR2 is YNNKEL in the germline V gene (reference sequence). This CDR3 comprises 14 residues. The CDR3 spells CTSSQDLSSYEQYF. CDR3 DNA sequence: TGTACCAGCAGCCAAGATCTCAGTTCCTACGAGCAGTACTTC.

In its sample, this clonotype was seen a few times. V is TRBV5-1 and J is TRBJ2-1; the match to TRBD2 covers 8 bases. The V segment lost 7 bases and the J segment 5 bases; nucleotides outside the gene matches: 5. The CDR3 is made up of 13 amino acids. Germline-derived CDR1 and CDR2 are SGHRS and YFSETQ. CDR3 loop: CASGRGGHNEQFF. The CDR3 DNA is TGCGCCAGCGGTCGGGGGGGGCACAATGAGCAGTTCTTC.

The chain employs TRBV20-1 and TRBJ2-7; D not resolved. Germline lookup yields CDR1 DFQATT and CDR2 SNEGSKA (reference sequence). The CDR3 runs to 14 residues. The germline V and J ends were trimmed by 7 bases and 0 bases, with 16 bases remaining between them. The CDR3 sequence: CSVPARQSSYEQYF. The CDR3 DNA is TGCAGTGTCCCAGCCAGGCAGAGCTCCTACGAGCAGTACTTC.

This clonotype was seen a handful of times. J is TRBJ2-7 and V is TRBV7-9; 7 nucleotides agree with TRBD1. This CDR3 has 17 amino acids. Germline lookup yields CDR1 SEHNR and CDR2 FQNEAQ (reference sequence). With 3 bases clipped from V and 3 bases from J, the junction kept 14 bases outside the gene matches. CDR3 in amino acids: CASSFGTETIINYEQYF. In nucleotides, the CDR3 is TGTGCCAGCAGCTTCGGGACAGAGACTATCATAAACTACGAGCAGTACTTC.

This clonotype showed up just a few times. This chain uses TRBV7-8 with TRBJ2-7, with D possibly TRBD2 on 5 matching bases. The CDR3 covers 16 residues. The germline CDR1 and CDR2 sequences are SGHVS and FQNEAQ. The V and J ends lost 0 bases and 2 bases respectively, with 14 bases between them. In DNA, the CDR3 is TGTGCCAGCAGCTTAGCGGCGATCGGGGTGACCTACGAGCAGTACTTC. This codes for CASSLAAIGVTYEQYF.